This entry lists 22 T cell receptor beta chains sequenced from one sample in a study of T cell clonotyping in hematopoietic cell transplantation. Assay used: immunoSEQ multiplex PCR; TCRdb lists only in-frame clones, some missing. This table holds under 10,000 clones, around 85% found once. The sample consisted of PBMCs, taken 180 days after allogeneic stem cell transplant. The receptors here all came from a human patient who had an allogeneic stem cell transplant, so the T cells may come from the graft donor. The donor label of this sample is uncertain. Some clones in this sample may be carry-over from other donors' samples.

The genes are TRBV2 and TRBJ1-5, with unresolved D. Trimming pared 6 bases from V and 5 bases from J, leaving 8 bases between. Germline-derived CDR1 and CDR2 are SNHLY and FYNNEI. This CDR3 is built from 12 residues. In DNA, the CDR3 is TGTGCCAGCAGCATGGAATATCAGCCCCAGCATTTT. Translated, it gives CASSMEYQPQHF.

As to this clone: One junction end does not reproduce the germline sequence, and a read error may be involved. This chain joins TRBV7-2 and TRBJ1-1; no firm D call. From germline, CDR1 is SGHTA and CDR2 FQGNSA. The length of the CDR3 is 13 residues. The CDR3 nucleotides read TGTGCCAGCAGCTCTTACCCCGGATTTCTAACGGGATTT. Protein sequence: CASSSYPGFLTGF.

This chain links TRBV5-1 with TRBJ2-7; the D call may be TRBD1 or TRBD2 (5 bases each). The CDR3 loop spans 14 amino acids. V was pared by 3 bases and J by 5 bases, with 15 bases between. Per germline, CDR1 SGHRS and CDR2 YFSETQ. The CDR3 loop is CASSWDGHPHEQYF. The DNA of the CDR3 is TGCGCCAGCAGCTGGGACGGCCACCCCCACGAGCAGTACTTC. Variable domain in full (rest from reference TRBV5-1 and TRBJ2-7): KAGVTQTPRYLIKTRGQQVTLSCSPISGHRSVSWYQQTPGQGLQFLFEYFSETQRNKGNFPGRFSGRQFSNSRSEMNVSTLELGDSALYLCASSWDGHPHEQYFGPGTRLTVT.

The chain uses TRBV18 and TRBJ1-5; unclear D gene. CDR1 is KGHSH, CDR2 LQKENI, per germline. Trimming took off 1 base at V and 7 bases at J, with 14 bases between the two ends. This CDR3 is 15 amino acids long. In DNA, the CDR3 is TGTGCCAGCTCACCACAGTTTAGTCGGGAGCAGCCCCAGCATTTT. Translation: CASSPQFSREQPQHF.

This chain uses TRBV5-1 with TRBJ1-2; D unresolved. The germline V gene encodes CDR1 SGHRS and CDR2 YFSETQ. Trimming removed 3 bases at V and 4 bases at J, with 13 bases between. The CDR3 covers 14 residues. This CDR3 reads CASSSGTSGYGYTF. As DNA, the CDR3 is TGCGCCAGCAGCTCCGGCACCAGTGGCTATGGCTACACCTTC.

The gene calls are TRBV9 and TRBJ2-1; D is perhaps TRBD1 (6 bases). This CDR3 region has 13 residues. Germline loops: CDR1 SGDLS, CDR2 YYNGEE. V dropped 3 bases and J dropped 5 bases, with 9 bases sitting between them. The CDR3 DNA reads as TGTGCCAGCAGCGACAGGGCGCACAATGAGCAGTTCTTC. This codes for CASSDRAHNEQFF.

This sequence joins TRBV6-5 and TRBJ2-3; weak D call: TRBD1 (5 bases). Germline CDR1 MNHEY, CDR2 SVGAGI. V lost 2 bases to trimming and J lost 3 bases, with 15 bases between them. The CDR3 extends over 16 amino acids. The CDR3 reads CASSYATGLQTDTQYF. CDR3 DNA sequence: TGTGCCAGCAGTTACGCAACAGGTTTACAAACAGATACGCAGTATTTT.

The DNA of the CDR3 is TGCAGCGTTGGGACACTTAGCAATCAGCCCCAGCATTTT. Its translation is CSVGTLSNQPQHF. The chain carries TRBV29-1 and TRBJ1-5; a weak D match, TRBD1 (5 bases). CDR1 and CDR2 (germline): SQVTM, ANQGSEA. Trimming removed 4 bases at V and 0 bases at J, with 7 bases between. The CDR3 runs to 13 residues.

This sequence joins TRBV28 and TRBJ2-7, with D perhaps TRBD1 (7 bases). The CDR3 covers 15 residues. The V gene lost 3 bases and the J gene lost 4 bases, with 16 bases spanning the gap. CDR1 MDHEN and CDR2 SYDVKM come from the germline V gene. This CDR3 reads CASSLAGGAGYEQYF. The CDR3 DNA reads TGTGCCAGCAGTTTGGCAGGGGGAGCGGGTTACGAGCAGTACTTC.

The rearrangement links TRBV29-1 to TRBJ2-5; D remains unclear. V lost 6 bases to trimming and J lost 5 bases, with 7 bases between them. Germline V CDR1 and CDR2: SQVTM, ANQGSEA. This CDR3 has 10 residues. The DNA of the CDR3 is TGCAGCGTGCAAACCGAGACCCAGTACTTC. It encodes CSVQTETQYF.

V is TRBV4-3 and J is TRBJ1-1; 8 nucleotides align to TRBD1. The CDR3 has 15 residues. The V gene end was trimmed by 1 base and the J gene end by 3 bases; junction bases not matched to a gene: 4. Germline CDR1 and CDR2: LGHNA and YSLEER. CDR3 nucleotide sequence: TGCGCCAGCAGCCAAGGTCAACAGGGGGACACTGAAGCTTTCTTT. This encodes CASSQGQQGDTEAFF.

V and J are TRBV5-4 and TRBJ1-1; 7 nucleotides agree with TRBD1. This CDR3 has 15 amino acids. V shed 6 bases and J 4 bases; nucleotides not matched to a gene: 12. Germline loops: CDR1 SGHNT, CDR2 YYREEE (reference sequence). CDR3 region: CASTPDRAGGTEAFF. The CDR3 nucleotides read TGTGCCAGCACCCCTGACAGGGCAGGGGGCACTGAAGCTTTCTTT.

The chain uses TRBV5-6 and TRBJ1-6; D is perhaps TRBD1 (6 bases). Germline loops: CDR1 SGHDT, CDR2 YYEEEE. This CDR3 region has 14 residues. Trimming left V 0 bases short and J 7 bases short, with 8 bases between. The CDR3 here is CASSLGGGNSPLHF. CDR3 DNA sequence: TGTGCCAGCAGCTTGGGAGGGGGGAATTCACCCCTCCACTTT.

The chain recombines TRBV19 with TRBJ1-3; D unclear. Germline V gene data show CDR1 as LNHDA and CDR2 as SQIVND (reference sequence). V shed 9 bases and J shed 5 bases, with 14 bases lying between them. CDR3 length equals 13 residues. The CDR3, as DNA: TGTGCCAGGGGTTCACAACAACGAAACACCATATATTTT. Translated: CARGSQQRNTIYF.

A single count supports this clone. The chain combines TRBV9 with TRBJ1-2; TRBD1 matches at 9 bases. The V gene's germline CDR1 is SGDLS and CDR2 YYNGEE. The CDR3 covers 15 residues. V shed 3 bases, J shed 7 bases, and the junction held 10 bases outside the gene matches. CDR3: CASSGDRAAYSGYTF. Written as DNA, the CDR3 is TGTGCCAGCAGCGGGGACAGGGCAGCATACTCTGGCTACACCTTC. Using reference TRBV9 and TRBJ1-2 for the parts outside the CDR3, the full variable domain is DSGVTQTPKHLITATGQRVTLRCSPRSGDLSVYWYQQSLDQGLQFLIQYYNGEERAKGNILERFSAQQFPDLHSELNLSSLELGDSALYFCASSGDRAAYSGYTFGSGTRLTVV.

The rearrangement joins TRBV5-1 to TRBJ1-1; D is unclear. The CDR3 contains 15 residues. CDR1 and CDR2 from the germline V gene are SGHRS and YFSETQ. Trimming took 0 bases from V and 3 from J, leaving 12 bases between them. Here the CDR3 DNA reads TGCGCCAGCAGCTTGGTTGGTAGGGAGGACACTGAAGCTTTCTTT. It specifies CASSLVGREDTEAFF.

V and J are TRBV28 and TRBJ1-1, with 7 bases fitting TRBD1. This CDR3 contains 11 residues. The ends lost 8 bases at V and 10 bases at J; junction bases unmatched: 7. Germline V gives CDR1 MDHEN, CDR2 SYDVKM. The CDR3 region has the DNA TGTGCCAGCGGGGACCACAGGGGAGCTTTCTTT. This codes for CASGDHRGAFF.

V gene TRBV27 combines with J gene TRBJ1-4; D might be TRBD1 (6 bases). This CDR3 has 15 amino acids. The ends were cut back, 3 bases at V and 4 bases at J, with 12 bases in the middle. Germline V gene lookup returns CDR1 MNHEY and CDR2 SMNVEV (reference sequence). The CDR3 loop is CASSFAGVINEKLFF. In DNA form, the CDR3 reads TGTGCCAGCAGTTTCGCAGGGGTCATTAATGAAAAACTGTTTTTT. Looking up the rest from reference TRBV27 and TRBJ1-4 gives the full variable domain: EAQVTQNPRYLITVTGKKLTVTCSQNMNHEYMSWYRQDPGLGLRQIYYSMNVEVTDKGDVPEGYKVSRKEKRNFPLILESPSPNQTSLYFCASSFAGVINEKLFFGSGTQLSVL.

The chain employs TRBV9 and TRBJ1-5; D perhaps matches TRBD1 (5 bases). CDR3 length: 14 residues. The germline V gene encodes CDR1 SGDLS and CDR2 YYNGEE. V lost 4 bases, J lost 3 bases, and 11 bases lay in between. The CDR3 sequence: CASSPGLNNQPQHF. CDR3 bases: TGTGCCAGCAGCCCGGGACTTAACAATCAGCCCCAGCATTTT.

V usage is TRBV6-1 and J usage is TRBJ2-7; D unclear. Between the trimmed V and J ends, which lost 1 base and 2 bases, there was a span of 15 bases. The CDR3 runs to 16 residues. Germline V gene lookup returns CDR1 MNHNS and CDR2 SASEGT. The CDR3 reads CASSEGLLDLAYEQYF. CDR3 sequence (DNA): TGTGCCAGCAGTGAAGGTCTTTTGGATCTAGCCTACGAGCAGTACTTC.

J is TRBJ1-5 and V is TRBV10-3, with D unclear. The CDR3 loop spans 16 amino acids. Germline CDR1 ENHRY, CDR2 SYGVKD. V shed 3 bases and J shed 6 bases, with 18 bases lying between them. The CDR3 DNA reads TGTGCCATCAGTGAATATACGGCTGATGTCGGTCAGCCCCAGCATTTT. Its translation: CAISEYTADVGQPQHF.

The chain couples TRBV19 to TRBJ2-7, with 8 bases fitting TRBD1. V gave up 1 base and J gave up 7 bases; unmatched junction bases: 12. Germline values: CDR1 LNHDA, CDR2 SQIVND (reference sequence). The CDR3 is made up of 16 amino acids. CDR3 DNA sequence: TGTGCCAGTAGTATAGGAAGGACAGGGTCCCTATGGGAGCAGTACTTC. The encoded protein is CASSIGRTGSLWEQYF.